This is a list of T cell receptor beta chains from one sample in a study of spatial heterogeneity in lung cancer. TCRdb itself ran the 5' RACE reads through MiXCR, one entry per CDR3 protein. Of around 110,000 distinct CDR3 sequences in the sample, 9% to 15% were seen once. Specimen: PBMCs, collected at follow-up. The receptors shown here come from a male donor with early-stage non-small cell lung cancer. Both conserved end residues are part of each CDR3. D genes are given only for firm matches. Expanded clones are given a class, and other clones once, few, many or no size at all.

V: TRBV20-1
D: .
J: TRBJ2-3
size: few
CDR3: CSARDSGTDTQYF
DNA: TGCAGTGCTAGAGATAGCGGCACAGATACGCAGTATTTT

V: TRBV18
D: .
J: TRBJ1-1
size: few
CDR3: CASSPPALGYTEAFF
DNA: TGTGCCAGCTCACCACCGGCTCTAGGGTACACTGAAGCTTTCTTT

V: TRBV5-1
D: .
J: TRBJ2-4
size: .
CDR3: CASSDPSGGNIQYF
DNA: TGCGCCAGCAGCGACCCATCAGGAGGAAACATTCAGTACTTC

V: TRBV28
D: TRBD2
J: TRBJ2-7
size: few
CDR3: CASLRGGSSYEQYF
DNA: TGTGCCAGCCTGAGGGGAGGGAGCTCCTACGAGCAGTACTTC

V: TRBV5-1
D: TRBD2
J: TRBJ2-5
size: .
CDR3: CASSLVLAGGQETQYF
DNA: TGCGCCAGCAGCTTGGTACTAGCGGGGGGACAAGAGACCCAGTACTTC

V: TRBV7-3
D: TRBD2
J: TRBJ2-1
size: .
CDR3: CASSLLAGVGNEQFF
DNA: TGTGCCAGCAGCCTCCTAGCGGGGGTGGGCAATGAGCAGTTCTTC

V: TRBV9
D: .
J: TRBJ1-2
size: many
CDR3: CASSVGQYGYTF
DNA: TGTGCCAGCAGCGTAGGACAGTATGGCTACACCTTC

V: TRBV24-1
D: .
J: TRBJ2-3
size: few
CDR3: CATSDRTMRDTDTQYF
DNA: TGTGCCACCAGTGATCGTACCATGAGGGACACAGATACGCAGTATTTT

V: TRBV20-1
D: TRBD1
J: TRBJ2-6
size: .
CDR3: CSARGDRVPGANVLTF
DNA: TGCAGTGCTCGAGGGGACAGGGTACCCGGGGCCAACGTCCTGACTTTC

V: TRBV10-1
D: .
J: TRBJ1-3
size: .
CDR3: CASSGGGLGNTIYF
DNA: TGCGCCAGCAGTGGCGGGGGTCTCGGAAACACCATATATTTT

V: TRBV3-1
D: .
J: TRBJ1-1
size: many
CDR3: CASSQREMNTEAFF
DNA: TGTGCCAGCAGCCAAAGAGAGATGAACACTGAAGCTTTCTTT

V: TRBV12-3/TRBV12-4
D: TRBD1
J: TRBJ1-1
size: few
CDR3: CASSWGQLNTEAFF
DNA: TGTGCCAGCAGTTGGGGACAGCTGAACACTGAAGCTTTCTTT

V: TRBV28
D: .
J: TRBJ2-3
size: .
CDR3: CASRLEGYGKDTQYF
DNA: TGTGCCAGCAGGCTGGAGGGTTATGGCAAAGATACGCAGTATTTT

V: TRBV5-4
D: TRBD1
J: TRBJ1-4
size: .
CDR3: CASSSTGGAGEKLFF
DNA: TGTGCCAGCAGCTCTACAGGGGGCGCGGGTGAAAAACTGTTTTTT

V: TRBV28
D: .
J: TRBJ2-2
size: many
CDR3: CASNGGGVYTGELFF
DNA: TGTGCCAGCAACGGCGGGGGCGTGTACACCGGGGAGCTGTTTTTT

V: TRBV20-1
D: .
J: TRBJ1-2
size: many
CDR3: CSAFVPGNYGYTF
DNA: TGCAGTGCTTTCGTGCCGGGGAACTATGGCTACACCTTC

V: TRBV7-3
D: .
J: TRBJ1-4
size: few
CDR3: CASSSQGLEDGKLFF
DNA: TGTGCCAGCAGCTCCCAGGGACTGGAGGACGGAAAACTGTTTTTT

V: TRBV4-1
D: TRBD1
J: TRBJ1-5
size: .
CDR3: CASSQAARGHQPQHF
DNA: TGCGCCAGCAGCCAAGCTGCCAGGGGGCATCAGCCCCAGCATTTT

V: TRBV20-1
D: .
J: TRBJ2-3
size: .
CDR3: CSAPRGGGTDTQYF
DNA: TGCAGTGCTCCGCGGGGAGGAGGCACAGATACGCAGTATTTT

V: TRBV5-4
D: .
J: TRBJ2-3
size: many
CDR3: CASSLSITDTQYF
DNA: TGTGCCAGCAGCTTGAGTATTACAGATACGCAGTATTTT

V: TRBV7-8
D: TRBD1
J: TRBJ1-4
size: few
CDR3: CASSTGGAWEKLFF
DNA: TGTGCCAGCTCCACAGGGGGCGCTTGGGAAAAACTGTTTTTT

V: TRBV12-5
D: .
J: TRBJ1-1
size: .
CDR3: CASGLDEGTEAFF
DNA: TGTGCTAGTGGCCTTGACGAGGGGACTGAAGCTTTCTTT

V: TRBV9
D: .
J: TRBJ2-1
size: many
CDR3: CASSVSAGNSYNEQFF
DNA: TGTGCCAGCAGCGTCTCGGCCGGAAATTCCTACAATGAGCAGTTCTTC

V: TRBV9
D: .
J: TRBJ2-3
size: .
CDR3: CASSAEGDTQYF
DNA: TGTGCCAGCAGCGCTGAGGGGGATACGCAGTATTTT

V: TRBV29-1
D: TRBD2
J: TRBJ2-3
size: many
CDR3: CSVDGGGRRSTDTQYF
DNA: TGCAGCGTTGATGGCGGGGGGCGGAGGAGCACAGATACGCAGTATTTT

V: TRBV6-5
D: TRBD1
J: TRBJ2-7
size: many
CDR3: CASSYSQGFSYEQYF
DNA: TGTGCCAGCAGTTACTCACAGGGGTTCTCCTACGAGCAGTACTTC

V: TRBV12-5
D: TRBD1
J: TRBJ2-4
size: few
CDR3: CASGLIVTGGGNIQYF
DNA: TGTGCTAGTGGTTTGATAGTGACAGGGGGCGGAAACATTCAGTACTTC

V: TRBV5-6
D: .
J: TRBJ1-6
size: .
CDR3: CASSSGQKNSPLHF
DNA: TGTGCCAGCAGCTCCGGACAGAAAAATTCACCCCTCCACTTT

V: TRBV14
D: TRBD2
J: TRBJ2-1
size: few
CDR3: CASSQEVAGDAYNEQFF
DNA: TGTGCCAGCAGCCAAGAAGTAGCGGGGGACGCCTACAATGAGCAGTTCTTC

V: TRBV9
D: .
J: TRBJ1-1
size: many
CDR3: CASSPSAGWNTEAFF
DNA: TGTGCCAGCTCTCCCTCAGCCGGGTGGAACACTGAAGCTTTCTTT

V: TRBV5-1
D: .
J: TRBJ1-1
size: few
CDR3: CASSSWFLTTEAFF
DNA: TGCGCCAGCAGTTCTTGGTTCTTGACCACTGAAGCTTTCTTT

V: TRBV10-3
D: .
J: TRBJ2-5
size: many
CDR3: CAISERGTKSETQYF
DNA: TGTGCCATCAGTGAGAGGGGGACGAAGTCAGAGACCCAGTACTTC

V: TRBV29-1
D: .
J: TRBJ1-1
size: many
CDR3: CSVERGSRGPEAFF
DNA: TGCAGCGTTGAGAGAGGCTCCAGGGGTCCTGAAGCTTTCTTT